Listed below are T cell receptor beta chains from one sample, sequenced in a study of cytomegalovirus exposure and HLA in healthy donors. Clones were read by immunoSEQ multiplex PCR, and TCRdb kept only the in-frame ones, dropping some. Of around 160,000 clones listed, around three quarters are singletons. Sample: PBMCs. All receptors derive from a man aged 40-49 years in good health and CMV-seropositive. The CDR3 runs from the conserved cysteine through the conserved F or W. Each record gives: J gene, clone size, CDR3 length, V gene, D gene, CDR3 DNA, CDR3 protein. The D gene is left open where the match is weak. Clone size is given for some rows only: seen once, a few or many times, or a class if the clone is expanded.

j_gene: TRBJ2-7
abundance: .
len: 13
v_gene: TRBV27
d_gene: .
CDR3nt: TGTGCCAGCCGCGGGTTCCCAGGCTACGAGCAGTACTTC
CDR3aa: CASRGFPGYEQYF

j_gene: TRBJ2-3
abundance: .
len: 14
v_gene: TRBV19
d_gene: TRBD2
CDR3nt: TGTGCCAGTAGTATGACTAGCGGGCGTGATACGCAGTATTTT
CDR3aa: CASSMTSGRDTQYF

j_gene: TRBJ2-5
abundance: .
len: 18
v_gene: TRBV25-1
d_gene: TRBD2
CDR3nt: TGTGCCAGCAGTGAATGGATGCTAGCGGGACCCCACCAAGAGACCCAGTACTTC
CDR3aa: CASSEWMLAGPHQETQYF

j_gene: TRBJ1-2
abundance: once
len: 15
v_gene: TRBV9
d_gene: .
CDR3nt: TGTGCCAGCACCGGCGGAGGGACGGTTATGGCTGGCTACACCTTC
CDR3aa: CASTGGGTVMAGYTF

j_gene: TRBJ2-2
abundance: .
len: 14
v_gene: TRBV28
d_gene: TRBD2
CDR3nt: TGTGCCAGCATCGGGACTAGCAAAGCCGGGGAGCTGTTTTTT
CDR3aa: CASIGTSKAGELFF

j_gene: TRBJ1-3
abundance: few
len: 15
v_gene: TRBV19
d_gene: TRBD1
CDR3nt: TGTGCCAGTAGTGAGGACAGGGCGGCTGGAAACACCATATATTTT
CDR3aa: CASSEDRAAGNTIYF

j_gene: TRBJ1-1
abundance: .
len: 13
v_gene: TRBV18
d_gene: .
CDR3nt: TGTGCCACCGCCTCGGGGATGAACACTGAAGCTTTCTTT
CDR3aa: CATASGMNTEAFF

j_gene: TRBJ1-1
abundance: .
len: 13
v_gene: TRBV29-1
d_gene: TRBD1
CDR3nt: TGCAGCGTTGTTATCGGACAGGAAATTAGAGCTTTCTTT
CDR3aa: CSVVIGQEIRAFF

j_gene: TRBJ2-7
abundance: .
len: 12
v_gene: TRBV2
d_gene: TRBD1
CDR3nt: TGTGCCAGCGGAGGACAGGGCTACGAGCAGTACTTC
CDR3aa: CASGGQGYEQYF

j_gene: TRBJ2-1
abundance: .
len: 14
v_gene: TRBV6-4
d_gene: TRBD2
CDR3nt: TGTGCCAGCAGCCCTTTTAGCGGGACTGGAGAGCAGTTCTTC
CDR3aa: CASSPFSGTGEQFF

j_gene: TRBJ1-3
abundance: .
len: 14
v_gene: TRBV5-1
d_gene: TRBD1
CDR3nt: TGCGCCAGCAGCTCGACAGGGACTGGAAACACCATATATTTT
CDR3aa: CASSSTGTGNTIYF

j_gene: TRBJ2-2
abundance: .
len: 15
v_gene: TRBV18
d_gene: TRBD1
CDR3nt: TGTGCCAGCTCCCGACAGGGGATGAACACCGGGGAGCTGTTTTTT
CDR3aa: CASSRQGMNTGELFF

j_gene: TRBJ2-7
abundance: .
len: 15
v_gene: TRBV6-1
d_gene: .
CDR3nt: TGTGCCAGCAGTGAAAAGGGGGACCCTCCCTACGAGCAGTACTTC
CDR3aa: CASSEKGDPPYEQYF

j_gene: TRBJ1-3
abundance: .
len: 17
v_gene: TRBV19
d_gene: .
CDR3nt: TGTGCCGTGGGCCCGATTGACACCTCGTACTCTGGAAACACCATATATTTT
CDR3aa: CAVGPIDTSYSGNTIYF

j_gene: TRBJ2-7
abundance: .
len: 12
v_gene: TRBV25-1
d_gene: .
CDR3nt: TGTGCCAGCAGTGAATTCGGGTCGGGGCAGTACTTC
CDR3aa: CASSEFGSGQYF

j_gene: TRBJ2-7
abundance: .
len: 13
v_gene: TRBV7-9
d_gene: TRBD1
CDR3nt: TGTTCCAGCACCGGGACAGGCCCCTACGAGCAGTACTTC
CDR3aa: CSSTGTGPYEQYF

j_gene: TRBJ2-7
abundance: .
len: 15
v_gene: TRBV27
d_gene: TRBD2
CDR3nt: TGTGCCAGCAGTATCTCAGCGGGGAGCTCCTACGAGCAGTACTTC
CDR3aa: CASSISAGSSYEQYF

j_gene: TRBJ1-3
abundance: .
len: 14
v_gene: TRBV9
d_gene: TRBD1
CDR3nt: TGTGCCAGCAGCGGGACAGGGGCTGGAAACACCATATATTTT
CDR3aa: CASSGTGAGNTIYF

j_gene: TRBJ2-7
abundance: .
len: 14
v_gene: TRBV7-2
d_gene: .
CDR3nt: TGTGCCAGCAGCTTTTACGGGATGACCTACGAGCAGTACTTC
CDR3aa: CASSFYGMTYEQYF

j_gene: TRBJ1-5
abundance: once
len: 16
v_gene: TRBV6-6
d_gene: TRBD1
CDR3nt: TGTGCCAGCAGCGCGGGACAGGGGGCCGGCAATCAGCCCCAGCATTTT
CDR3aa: CASSAGQGAGNQPQHF

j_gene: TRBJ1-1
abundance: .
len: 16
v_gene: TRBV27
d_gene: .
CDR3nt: TGTGCCAGCAGTCCTTCGGCAGGGGCGTCGAACACTGAAGCTTTCTTT
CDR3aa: CASSPSAGASNTEAFF

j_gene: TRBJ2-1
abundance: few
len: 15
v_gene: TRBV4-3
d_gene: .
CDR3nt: TGCGCCAGCAGCCAAGAACTACCGGACTACAATGAGCAGTTCTTC
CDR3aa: CASSQELPDYNEQFF

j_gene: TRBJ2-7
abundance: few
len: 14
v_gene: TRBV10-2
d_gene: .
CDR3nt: TGCGCCAGCAGTGAGCGAGCGGGTCTCGGGGAGCAGTACTTC
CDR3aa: CASSERAGLGEQYF

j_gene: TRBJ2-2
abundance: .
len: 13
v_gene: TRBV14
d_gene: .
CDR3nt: TGTGCCAGCAGCAAGGGGTTTGCCGGGGAGCTGTTTTTT
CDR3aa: CASSKGFAGELFF

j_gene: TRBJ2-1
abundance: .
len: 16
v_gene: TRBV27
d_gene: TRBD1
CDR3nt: TGTGCCAGCAGTACCCGACAGGGAACCCCTCTCGATGAGCAGTTCTTC
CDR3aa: CASSTRQGTPLDEQFF

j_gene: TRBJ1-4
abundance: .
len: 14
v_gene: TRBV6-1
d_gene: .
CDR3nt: TGTGCCAGCAAGGCGGGACCGGGGCTGGAAAAACTGTTTTTT
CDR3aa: CASKAGPGLEKLFF

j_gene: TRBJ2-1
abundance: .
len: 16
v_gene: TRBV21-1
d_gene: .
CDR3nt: TGTGCCAGCAGCGGCCGACTAGCGGGAGATGGTAATGAGCAGTTCTTC
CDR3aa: CASSGRLAGDGNEQFF

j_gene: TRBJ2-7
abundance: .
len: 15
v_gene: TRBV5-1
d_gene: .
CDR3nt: TGCGCCAGCAGCCACTCACAACCAGGGTCCTACGAGCAGTACTTC
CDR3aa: CASSHSQPGSYEQYF

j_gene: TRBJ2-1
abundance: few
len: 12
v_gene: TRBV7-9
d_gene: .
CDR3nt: TGTGCCAGCACCCTCCCCCCCAATGAGCAGTTCTTC
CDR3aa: CASTLPPNEQFF

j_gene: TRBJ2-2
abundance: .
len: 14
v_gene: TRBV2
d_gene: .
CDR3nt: TGTGCCAGCAGATTACTAGGAGTTGCCGGGGAGCTGTTTTTT
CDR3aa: CASRLLGVAGELFF

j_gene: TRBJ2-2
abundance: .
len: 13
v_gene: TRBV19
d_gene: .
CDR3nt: TGTGCCAGTAGGATACAGGTTCCCGGGGAGCTGTTTTTT
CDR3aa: CASRIQVPGELFF

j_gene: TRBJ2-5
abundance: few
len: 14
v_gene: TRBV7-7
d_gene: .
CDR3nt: TGTGCCAGCAGCTTGGGGGGTACTCAAGAGACCCAGTACTTC
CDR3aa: CASSLGGTQETQYF